This T cell receptor (beta chain) was retrieved from a study of T cell changes during pregnancy in multiple sclerosis. Between the trimmed V and J ends, which lost 4 bases and 7 bases, there was a span of 14 bases. The CDR3 contains 13 residues. CDR1 and CDR2 (germline): KGHSH, LQKENI. Libraries were prepared by immunoSEQ multiplex PCR; TCRdb keeps only in-frame clonotypes and omits some of them. The sample contains roughly 40,000 clones, 70% to 90% of which appear only once. The origin of this receptor is a female donor with multiple sclerosis, enrolled in a pregnancy study. V usage is TRBV18 and J usage is TRBJ2-7; D may be TRBD1 (6 bases). The starting material was CD4+ T cells from peripheral blood mononuclear cells, obtained in the first trimester of pregnancy. The CDR3 protein is CASSLTGVDEQYF. CDR3 in DNA: TGTGCCAGCTCACTGACAGGAGTGGATGAGCAGTACTTC.